This entry describes one TCR beta chain. Its antigen is not known. The data originate from a study of cytomegalovirus exposure and HLA in healthy donors. Findings of the study overall: For TCR beta chains, V- and J-gene trimming was later linked to a missense DCLRE1C variant. Cytomegalovirus-associated status was assigned to some 160 TCR beta chains. Most observed TCR sequences were rare, whereas some public TCRs were detected in many donors. In an earlier analysis, productive rearrangement rates for most beta V segments clustered near 87% or 30%.

The PCR employed 60 Vbeta primers together with 13 Jbeta primers. Produced via immunoSEQ multiplex PCR; TCRdb's table is partial and in-frame only. The sample shows 150,000 to 200,000 clones, about 81% of them seen only once. In germline, CDR1 is KGHSH, CDR2 LQKENI. Trimming removed 6 bases from V and 7 bases from J, with 12 bases in between. CDR3 length equals 12 residues. The TCR originated in a woman aged 18-29 years in good health and CMV-seropositive. Sequencing was done on a sample of PBMCs. The gene calls are TRBV18 and TRBJ1-1; unclear D gene. DNA of the CDR3: TGTGCCAGCTCTCTGGGAGGGATTGAAGCTTTCTTT. Translating gives CASSLGGIEAFF.